Following are 17 T cell receptor beta chains from one sample sequenced in a study of beta chain features in type 1 diabetes. The authors reverse transcribed all of the isolated RNA, so sequencing captured expressed TCRB transcripts. Method: immunoSEQ multiplex PCR; TCRdb's copy keeps in-frame clones and lacks some. The table lists roughly 240,000 clones, about 71% of them singletons, with 0.053% in the top ten. The source material was naive CD4+ T cells from blood. These receptors came from a man between 25 and 39 years old in good health.

The chain couples TRBV29-1 to TRBJ2-3, with D perhaps TRBD2 (5 bases). Trimming pared 3 bases from V and 2 bases from J, leaving 12 bases between. This CDR3 comprises 14 residues. CDR1 is SQVTM, CDR2 ANQGSEA, per germline. This CDR3 is CSVDQIRDTDTQYF. DNA of the CDR3: TGCAGCGTTGATCAGATACGGGACACAGATACGCAGTATTTT.

CDR3 coding DNA: TGTGCCTGGAGCCCCGGGACAGGGTACGCGCAGTATTTT. Residues: CAWSPGTGYAQYF. The J gene is TRBJ2-3, the V gene TRBV30; TRBD1 agrees at 9 bases. Germline lookup yields CDR1 GTSNPN and CDR2 SVGIG (reference sequence). The CDR3 is 13 amino acids. Germline trimming cut 3 bases from V and 10 bases from J; bases unmatched to any gene: 8.

This chain connects TRBV4-3 to TRBJ2-3; 7 bases align to TRBD1. This CDR3 contains 15 residues. Trimming took 1 base from V and 4 from J; bases not matched to a gene: 5. Looked up from germline, CDR1 is LGHNA and CDR2 is YSLEER. CDR3 nucleotide sequence: TGCGCCAGCAGCCAAGCAGGGGGTACGGCAGATACGCAGTATTTT. It is translated as CASSQAGGTADTQYF.

The chain carries TRBV7-2 and TRBJ1-2, with D uncertain. CDR1 is SGHTA, CDR2 FQGNSA, per germline. The germline V and J ends were trimmed by 1 base and 3 bases, with 12 bases remaining between them. The length of the CDR3 is 15 residues. CDR3 sequence: CASSLGGGIDYGYTF. The CDR3 region has the DNA TGTGCCAGCAGCTTAGGTGGAGGGATAGACTATGGCTACACCTTC. Using reference TRBV7-2 and TRBJ1-2 for the parts outside the CDR3, the full variable domain is GAGVSQSPSNKVTEKGKDVELRCDPISGHTALYWYRQSLGQGLEFLIYFQGNSAPDKSGLPSDRFSAERTGGSVSTLTIQRTQQEDSAVYLCASSLGGGIDYGYTFGSGTRLTVV.

The V call is TRBV18, the J call TRBJ2-5; 7 positions match TRBD1. The V gene's germline CDR1 is KGHSH and CDR2 LQKENI. The CDR3 spans 15 residues. V shed 3 bases, J shed 1 base, and the junction held 5 bases outside the gene matches. The CDR3 region is CASSPLGTVQETQYF. The CDR3 nucleotides are TGTGCCAGCTCACCGCTTGGGACAGTCCAAGAGACCCAGTACTTC.

The chain is built from TRBV6-1 and TRBJ2-6; unclear D gene. Trimming left V 6 bases short and J 1 base short, with 7 bases between. The CDR3 length is 14 residues. The germline CDR1 and CDR2 sequences are MNHNS and SASEGT. The DNA for the CDR3 is TGTGCCAGCAGACTCGCTTCTGGGGCCAACGTCCTGACTTTC. Residues: CASRLASGANVLTF.

This clone was observed a handful of times. V gene TRBV29-1 combines with J gene TRBJ2-5, with 7 bases matching TRBD1. Germline V CDR1 and CDR2: SQVTM, ANQGSEA. The CDR3 has 11 amino acids. The CDR3 DNA sequence: TGCACGACAGGGTTGGGAGAGACCCAGTACTTC. This sequence encodes CTTGLGETQYF.

This clone was observed a few times. The rearrangement uses TRBV23-1 and TRBJ1-5; D unclear. TRBV23-1 is an open reading frame, and its role is uncertain. V lost 3 bases and J lost 2, with 11 bases in between. This CDR3 has 15 residues. CDR3 bases: TGCGCCAGCAGTCACCCGGGGAGTCGCAATCAGCCCCAGCATTTT. As protein: CASSHPGSRNQPQHF.

This chain joins TRBV13 and TRBJ2-5, with 7 bases aligning to TRBD2. CDR1 and CDR2 (germline): PRHDT, FYEKMQ (reference sequence). V was pared by 3 bases and J by 2 bases, with 3 bases of the junction left unmatched. The CDR3 runs 14 residues. CDR3 bases: TGTGCCAGCAGCTTCGGACTAGAGCAAGAGACCCAGTACTTC. Translation gives CASSFGLEQETQYF.

V gene TRBV6-1 combines with J gene TRBJ1-1; no clear D gene. The germline V gene has CDR1 MNHNS and CDR2 SASEGT. V dropped 2 bases and J dropped 9 bases, with 10 bases sitting between them. CDR3 length equals 12 residues. The CDR3 here is CASSERRSKAFF. As DNA, the CDR3 is TGTGCCAGCAGTGAAAGGAGAAGCAAAGCTTTCTTT.

The gene calls are TRBV30 and TRBJ2-3; unclear D gene. Germline CDR1 GTSNPN, CDR2 SVGIG (reference sequence). CDR3 length: 13 amino acids. The V and J ends lost 2 bases and 1 base respectively, with 7 bases between them. In DNA, the CDR3 is TGTGCCTGGAGTCAACTCCGCACAGATACGCAGTATTTT. Its translation is CAWSQLRTDTQYF.

The chain uses TRBV19 and TRBJ2-7, with unresolved D. The V and J ends lost 3 bases and 9 bases respectively, with 3 bases between them. The CDR3 has 9 residues. In germline, CDR1 is LNHDA, CDR2 SQIVND (reference sequence). The CDR3 loop is CASSIGQYF. The CDR3 nucleotides read TGTGCCAGTAGTATCGGGCAGTACTTC. The full variable domain, with the rest looked up from reference TRBV19 and TRBJ2-7, is DGGITQSPKYLFRKEGQNVTLSCEQNLNHDAMYWYRQDPGQGLRLIYYSQIVNDFQKGDIAEGYSVSREKKESFPLTVTSAQKNPTAFYLCASSIGQYFGPGTRLTVT.

This clone has only a few counts. This chain joins TRBV27 and TRBJ2-5, with 10 bases identical to TRBD1. Trimming took 4 bases from V and 3 from J; bases not matched to a gene: 8. CDR3 size: 16 residues. The germline gives CDR1 MNHEY, CDR2 SMNVEV (reference sequence). The CDR3 region has the DNA TGTGCCAGCAGTTCGAACCAGGGACAGGGGAAAGAGACCCAGTACTTC. Amino acids: CASSSNQGQGKETQYF.

The CDR3 DNA reads TGTGCCAGCAGCCCGCGGGACACGGGGTACACAGATACGCAGTATTTT. Translated, it gives CASSPRDTGYTDTQYF. The chain joins TRBV11-2 to TRBJ2-3; D might be TRBD1 or TRBD2, each matching 6 bases. From germline, CDR1 is SGHAT and CDR2 FQNNGV. The V end lost 5 bases, the J end lost 2 bases, and 17 bases lay between the germline ends. The CDR3 consists of 16 residues.

V and J are TRBV5-6 and TRBJ2-3; D is possibly TRBD1 (5 bases). V was trimmed by 4 bases and J by 5 bases, leaving 11 bases between them. Germline CDR1 and CDR2: SGHDT and YYEEEE. This CDR3 is 13 amino acids long. The chain's CDR3 is CASSPMGRDTQYF. CDR3 bases: TGTGCCAGCAGCCCGATGGGGCGAGATACGCAGTATTTT.

The chain links TRBV27 to TRBJ2-6; 10 bases map to TRBD1. Germline V gene data show CDR1 as MNHEY and CDR2 as SMNVEV (reference sequence). There are 19 residues in the CDR3. With V trimmed by 5 bases and J by 4 bases, 14 bases remained unmatched. CDR3: CASSPMLGQGTTGANVLTF. CDR3 bases: TGTGCCAGCAGTCCAATGCTGGGACAGGGGACGACCGGGGCCAACGTCCTGACTTTC.

The J gene is TRBJ2-1, the V gene TRBV11-2; 9 nucleotides agree with TRBD1. The CDR3 contains 10 residues. With 6 bases clipped from V and 12 bases from J, the junction kept 0 bases outside the gene matches. Per the germline V gene, CDR1 is SGHAT and CDR2 is FQNNGV. In DNA form, the CDR3 reads TGTGCCAGCAGGGGACAGGGGCAGTTCTTC. Amino acid sequence: CASRGQGQFF. The full variable domain, rest sourced from reference TRBV11-2 and TRBJ2-1, is EAGVAQSPRYKIIEKRQSVAFWCNPISGHATLYWYQQILGQGPKLLIQFQNNGVVDDSQLPKDRFSAERLKGVDSTLKIQPAKLEDSAVYLCASRGQGQFFGPGTRLTVL.